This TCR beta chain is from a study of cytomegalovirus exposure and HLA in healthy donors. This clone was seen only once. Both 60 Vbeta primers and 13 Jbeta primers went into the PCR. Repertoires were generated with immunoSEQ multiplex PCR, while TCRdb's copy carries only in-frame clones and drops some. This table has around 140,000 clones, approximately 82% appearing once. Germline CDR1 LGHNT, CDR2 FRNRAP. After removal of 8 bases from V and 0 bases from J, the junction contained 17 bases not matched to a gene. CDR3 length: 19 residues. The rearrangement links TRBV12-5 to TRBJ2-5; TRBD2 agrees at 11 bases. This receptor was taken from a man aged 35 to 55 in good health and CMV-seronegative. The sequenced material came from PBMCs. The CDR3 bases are TGTGCTAGTACCTATAGTATTTTCTCTAGCGGGGGGTACCAAGAGACCCAGTACTTC. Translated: CASTYSIFSSGGYQETQYF.